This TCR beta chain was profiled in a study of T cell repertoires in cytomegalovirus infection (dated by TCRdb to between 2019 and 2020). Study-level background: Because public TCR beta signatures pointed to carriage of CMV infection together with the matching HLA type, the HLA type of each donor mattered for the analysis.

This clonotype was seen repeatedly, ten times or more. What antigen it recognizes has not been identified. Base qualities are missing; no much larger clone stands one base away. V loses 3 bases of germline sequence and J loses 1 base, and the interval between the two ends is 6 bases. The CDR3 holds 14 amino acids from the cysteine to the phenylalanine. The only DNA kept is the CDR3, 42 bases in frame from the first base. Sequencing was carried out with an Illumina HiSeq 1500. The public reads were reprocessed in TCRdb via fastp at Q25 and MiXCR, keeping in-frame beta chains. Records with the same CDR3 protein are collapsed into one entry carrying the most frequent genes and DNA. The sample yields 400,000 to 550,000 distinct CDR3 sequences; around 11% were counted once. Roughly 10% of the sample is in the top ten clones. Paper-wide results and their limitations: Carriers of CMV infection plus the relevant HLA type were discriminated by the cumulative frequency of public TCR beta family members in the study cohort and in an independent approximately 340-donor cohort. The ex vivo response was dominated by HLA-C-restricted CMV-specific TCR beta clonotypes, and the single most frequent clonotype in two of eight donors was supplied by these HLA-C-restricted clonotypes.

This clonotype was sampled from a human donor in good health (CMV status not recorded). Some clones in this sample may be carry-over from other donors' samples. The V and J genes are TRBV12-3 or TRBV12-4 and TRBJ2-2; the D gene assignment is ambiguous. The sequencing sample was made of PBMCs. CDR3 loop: CASSFSQNTGELFF. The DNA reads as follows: TGTGCCAGCAGTTTCTCACAGAACACCGGGGAGCTGTTTTTT.